Listed below are T cell receptor beta chains from one sample, sequenced in a study of cytomegalovirus exposure and HLA in healthy donors. Measured with immunoSEQ multiplex PCR; TCRdb has only the in-frame clones, and not every one. This sample has about 180,000 clones, with roughly 84% found just once. Sequencing used PBMCs. The source is a girl aged 2-9 years in good health and CMV-seropositive. Each CDR3 is given with its conserved first and last residue. D genes are given only for firm matches. Size is omitted from some rows. Given values are once, few, many or a class for expanded clones.

DNA: TGTGCCAGCAGCCCCAGGACAGGGGGGTCCTACGAGCAGTACTTC
CDR3: CASSPRTGGSYEQYF
J: TRBJ2-7
size: .
V: TRBV28
D: TRBD1

DNA: TGTGCCAGCGGCGGGGCAGGAGGAGAGACCCAGTACTTC
CDR3: CASGGAGGETQYF
J: TRBJ2-5
size: .
V: TRBV7-9
D: .

DNA: TGTGCCAGCTCACCGGGAGCAGGGGCCACTGAAGCTTTCTTT
CDR3: CASSPGAGATEAFF
J: TRBJ1-1
size: .
V: TRBV18
D: .

DNA: TGTGCCAGCAGCCTAAACAGGGGTGGCTGCACCTTC
CDR3: CASSLNRGGCTF
J: TRBJ1-2
size: .
V: TRBV7-9
D: TRBD1

DNA: TGTGCCAGCAGTGAAACTAAAGCGGGAGCCACTGAAGCTTTCTTT
CDR3: CASSETKAGATEAFF
J: TRBJ1-1
size: .
V: TRBV6-1
D: .

DNA: TGTGCCAGCGTCCGGGGTTCCAGCTCCTACAATGAGCAGTTCTTC
CDR3: CASVRGSSSYNEQFF
J: TRBJ2-1
size: .
V: TRBV6-1
D: .

DNA: TGTGCCTGGAGTCTGGCAGGGGCCAATCAGCCCCAGCATTTT
CDR3: CAWSLAGANQPQHF
J: TRBJ1-5
size: .
V: TRBV30
D: .

DNA: TGTGCCAGCAGCGTTCGGGACAGGGGTATCGCTGAAGCTTTCTTT
CDR3: CASSVRDRGIAEAFF
J: TRBJ1-1
size: once
V: TRBV25-1
D: TRBD1

DNA: TGTGCCAGCAGCCCTAGGGGTAATTCAATCCCCGAGCAGTTCTTC
CDR3: CASSPRGNSIPEQFF
J: TRBJ2-1
size: .
V: TRBV9
D: .

DNA: TGTGCCAGCAGTGGCGCCGGGACAGGATTAGCAGAGCAGTACTTC
CDR3: CASSGAGTGLAEQYF
J: TRBJ2-7
size: .
V: TRBV6-1
D: TRBD1

DNA: TGCGCCAGCAGCAAGGGACTAGCGGGAGTTACCGGGGAGCTGTTTTTT
CDR3: CASSKGLAGVTGELFF
J: TRBJ2-2
size: .
V: TRBV5-1
D: TRBD2

DNA: TGTGCCAGCAGCTTAGATGGGGCTGATCAGTTCTTC
CDR3: CASSLDGADQFF
J: TRBJ2-1
size: .
V: TRBV7-2
D: .

DNA: TGCGCCAGCAGCTTATTTTCAGGGGGGAAGTACAATGAGCAGTTCTTC
CDR3: CASSLFSGGKYNEQFF
J: TRBJ2-1
size: .
V: TRBV5-1
D: .

DNA: TGTGCCAGTAGTATCGGCACTGAAGCTTTCTTT
CDR3: CASSIGTEAFF
J: TRBJ1-1
size: once
V: TRBV19
D: .

DNA: TGTGCCAGTAGTATTGTTGGACAGCCCCAAGAGACCCAGTACTTC
CDR3: CASSIVGQPQETQYF
J: TRBJ2-5
size: .
V: TRBV19
D: .

DNA: TGCGCCAGCAGCCCAGGGACTAGCGGGGGGGTGACCCCTTACAATGAGCAGTTCTTC
CDR3: CASSPGTSGGVTPYNEQFF
J: TRBJ2-1
size: .
V: TRBV5-1
D: TRBD2